These T cell receptor beta chains were read from a single sample in a study of a mutant IDH1 vaccine in newly diagnosed glioma. Their antigens remain unidentified. Repertoires were generated with immunoSEQ multiplex PCR, while TCRdb's copy carries only in-frame clones and drops some. The sample consists of about 36,000 clones, roughly 76% of them appearing once. Sequencing was performed on PBMCs, taken from a glioma patient whose treatment included an IDH1 peptide vaccine. These receptors were taken from a middle-aged man with glioma. Each CDR3 is given with its conserved first and last residue. The D gene is left open where the match is weak. Part of the rows lack a size; the others show once, few, many or a class for expanded clones.

d_call	clone_size	v_call	j_call	cdr3_aa	cdr3_nt
NA	few	TRBV4-3	TRBJ1-2	CASSQDRSGNGYTF	TGCGCCAGCAGCCAAGATCGGTCCGGGAATGGCTACACCTTC
NA	NA	TRBV5-1	TRBJ1-1	CASSLAGGYGATEAFF	TGCGCCAGCAGCTTGGCCGGGGGGTACGGGGCGACTGAAGCTTTCTTT
NA	few	TRBV18	TRBJ1-5	CASSPLYSNQPQHF	TGTGCCAGCTCACCCCTTTATAGCAATCAGCCCCAGCATTTT
TRBD2	NA	TRBV19	TRBJ2-1	CASSIISGGDNEQFF	TGTGCCAGTAGTATAATCAGCGGGGGGGACAATGAGCAGTTCTTC
TRBD1	few	TRBV30	TRBJ1-5	CAWSIGGGESQPQHF	TGTGCCTGGAGTATCGGAGGGGGCGAAAGTCAGCCCCAGCATTTT
NA	NA	TRBV29-1	TRBJ2-3	CSVSDSVDITDTQYF	TGCAGCGTGAGCGACTCGGTCGATATCACAGATACGCAGTATTTT
NA	NA	TRBV19	TRBJ1-2	CASYEGAYTF	TGTGCCAGTTACGAGGGCGCTTACACCTTC
NA	NA	TRBV19	TRBJ2-4	CASSIGTGERDIQYF	TGTGCCAGTAGTATAGGTACCGGGGAGCGGGACATTCAGTACTTC
NA	NA	TRBV5-1	TRBJ2-3	CASSLGGRVTDTQYF	TGCGCCAGCAGCTTGGGTGGCAGGGTGACAGATACGCAGTATTTT
NA	NA	TRBV28	TRBJ1-5	CAIRRRGASNQPQHF	TGTGCCATCAGGAGGCGGGGGGCTAGCAATCAGCCCCAGCATTTT
NA	NA	TRBV7-9	TRBJ1-2	CASSPEGSAGYTF	TGTGCCAGCAGCCCTGAGGGAAGCGCTGGCTACACCTTC
NA	medium-sized	TRBV19	TRBJ1-2	CASSIGGNYGYTF	TGTGCCAGTAGTATTGGAGGGAACTATGGCTACACCTTC
NA	NA	TRBV19	TRBJ1-4	CASRSSATNEKLFF	TGTGCCAGTAGGAGCTCTGCAACTAATGAAAAACTGTTTTTT
NA	NA	TRBV7-2	TRBJ1-6	CASSLENNSPLHF	TGTGCCAGCAGCTTAGAAAATAATTCACCCCTCCACTTT
NA	NA	TRBV2	TRBJ2-1	CASSPYLRNEQFF	TGTGCCAGCAGCCCCTATTTGAGGAATGAGCAGTTCTTC
NA	once	TRBV28	TRBJ1-4	CASLSVEATNEKLFF	TGTGCCTCTCTGAGTGTCGAAGCAACTAATGAAAAACTGTTTTTT
TRBD1	NA	TRBV14	TRBJ1-3	CASSPTGTGVGNTIYF	TGTGCCAGCAGCCCGACCGGGACAGGGGTTGGAAACACCATATATTTT
NA	NA	TRBV6-5	TRBJ1-3	CASRPRGGAGNTIYF	TGTGCCAGCAGACCCAGGGGTGGAGCTGGAAACACCATATATTTT
NA	NA	TRBV27	TRBJ1-6	CASSFGLSHSPLHF	TGTGCCAGCAGTTTCGGGCTCTCCCATTCACCCCTCCACTTT
NA	NA	TRBV7-2	TRBJ2-1	CASSSQGSYNEQFF	TGTGCCAGCAGCTCGCAGGGTTCCTACAATGAGCAGTTCTTC
NA	NA	TRBV30	TRBJ1-2	CATRSGAPNYGYTF	TGTGCTACCAGGTCGGGGGCGCCTAACTATGGCTACACCTTC
NA	NA	TRBV6-1	TRBJ2-4	CASSESLAKNIQYF	TGTGCCAGCAGTGAAAGTCTAGCCAAAAACATTCAGTACTTC
NA	once	TRBV2	TRBJ2-3	CASLEVRAADTQYF	TGTGCCAGCTTAGAAGTCCGCGCAGCAGATACGCAGTATTTT
TRBD2	once	TRBV7-2	TRBJ2-7	CASSRGRARGEQYF	TGTGCCAGCAGCCGCGGGAGGGCCCGCGGGGAGCAGTACTTC
NA	NA	TRBV9	TRBJ2-1	CASSVAVAGGSSYNEQFF	TGTGCCAGCAGCGTAGCTGTGGCAGGGGGGAGCTCCTACAATGAGCAGTTCTTC
NA	NA	TRBV14	TRBJ2-1	CASAIVYNEQFF	TGTGCCAGCGCTATTGTCTACAATGAGCAGTTCTTC
NA	NA	TRBV2	TRBJ1-2	CASKPDGYYGYTF	TGTGCCAGCAAACCGGACGGATACTATGGCTACACCTTC
TRBD2	NA	TRBV5-1	TRBJ2-3	CASSLALAGNTDTQYF	TGCGCCAGCAGCTTGGCACTAGCGGGTAACACAGATACGCAGTATTTT
NA	few	TRBV6-1	TRBJ2-6	CASSEASSGANVLTF	TGTGCCAGCAGTGAAGCGAGCTCTGGGGCCAACGTCCTGACTTTC